This entry is about one T cell receptor (beta chain). Its matching antigen is unknown. This entry belongs to a study of shared clonotypes between healthy human individuals. CDR3 length: 16 amino acids. V gave up 0 bases and J gave up 7 bases, with 16 bases separating them. CDR1 is SGHDT, CDR2 YYEEEE, per germline. Points from the study as a whole: Across subsets, estimated richness was generally greater for naive than for memory populations. Generation probability values for non-shared clonotypes were lower than those for clonotypes shared by all four donors.

Only in-frame clones appear in the TCRdb table, and some are missing; sequencing was by immunoSEQ multiplex PCR. Of about 680,000 clones in the sample, 74% were seen once. This TCR was sampled from a woman aged 25 to 39 in good health. Material for sequencing was memory CD4+ T cells sorted from blood. Described subset: CD45RA-negative fraction. The V and J genes are TRBV5-6 and TRBJ1-4; the D is unclear. CDR3 sequence reads: CASSLALLGWGEKLFF. The CDR3 DNA sequence: TGTGCCAGCAGCTTGGCTCTTCTGGGATGGGGTGAAAAACTGTTTTTT.